Sequencing of this T cell receptor beta chain was carried out in a study of shared clonotypes between healthy human individuals. Deep was the level at which the assay was run. Assay: immunoSEQ multiplex PCR; the TCRdb copy retains only in-frame clones and omits some. The sample lists about 1 million clones, 75% occurring once. The sequenced sample was memory CD4+ T cells sorted from blood. Indicated subset: CD45RA-negative fraction. The sequence came from a man younger than 30 in good health.

CDR3 coding DNA: TGTGCCTGGACTTTGGACAAAGGGCAGTACTTC. It specifies CAWTLDKGQYF. The V gene is TRBV30, the J gene TRBJ2-7, with D maybe TRBD1 (5 bases). Germline CDR1 and CDR2: GTSNPN and SVGIG (reference sequence). The V and J ends lost 4 bases and 9 bases respectively, with 13 bases between them. This CDR3 region has 11 residues. Based on the CDR3 plus reference TRBV30 and TRBJ2-7, the full variable domain is SQTIHQWPATLVQPVGSPLSLECTVEGTSNPNLYWYRQAAGRGLQLLFYSVGIGQISSEVPQNLSASRPQDRQFILSSKKLLLSDSGFYLCAWTLDKGQYFGPGTRLTVT.